This T cell receptor (beta chain) was identified in a study of OX40 agonist ivuxolimab in advanced cancers. As for the study in general: Dose-escalation patients had hepatocellular carcinoma, melanoma, renal cell or head and neck cancer. Study-wide results and caveats: Low normalized T-cell clonal expansion also characterized some of the nonresponders. Expanded peripheral T-cell antigen specificity went undetermined.

The data were produced by immunoSEQ multiplex PCR, yet TCRdb's version contains in-frame clones alone and is incomplete. The sample includes 91,000 or so clones, roughly 95% of them seen just once. V lost 0 bases and J 2 bases, leaving 11 bases between the germline ends. Germline CDR1 and CDR2: SGHDT and YYEEEE. The length of the CDR3 is 15 residues. A word on this clone: Its specificity is unknown.

V is TRBV5-6 and J is TRBJ1-2, with a possible D match to TRBD1 (5 bases). This TCR came from an adult with an advanced solid tumor such as melanoma, head and neck, liver or kidney cancer. The sequenced sample was CD4+ or CD8+ T cells sorted from blood, obtained in a trial of the OX40 agonist ivuxolimab. CDR3 protein: CASSLDRSSNYGYTF. DNA for the CDR3: TGTGCCAGCAGCTTGGACAGGTCTTCCAACTATGGCTACACCTTC.